These 7 T cell receptor beta chains came from one sample sequenced in a study of blood T cell repertoires in COVID-19. Assay: immunoSEQ multiplex PCR; the TCRdb copy retains only in-frame clones and omits some. The profile covers hundreds of thousands of clones, with roughly 90% appearing a single time and about 8.9% taken by the ten largest. The sample was PBMCs or T cells enriched from blood (not recorded which). These receptors originate from a woman in her late teens or twenties who had recovered from COVID-19.

This clone was counted a few times. V is TRBV5-6 and J is TRBJ1-2; 7 bases are a match to TRBD1. CDR1 and CDR2 from the germline V gene are SGHDT and YYEEEE. The CDR3 is 15 residues long. V was pared by 4 bases and J by 1 base, with 7 bases of the junction left unmatched. As DNA, the CDR3 is TGTGCCAGCAGCCGAGGGACAGCCCTTAACTATGGCTACACCTTC. Its protein is CASSRGTALNYGYTF.

This chain uses TRBV19 with TRBJ2-7, with 10 bases matching TRBD2. The CDR3 loop spans 15 amino acids. Germline V gives CDR1 LNHDA, CDR2 SQIVND (reference sequence). The ends lost 5 bases at V and 3 bases at J; junction bases unmatched: 7. The CDR3 DNA reads TGTGCCAGTAGTTCAAGACTAGCGGGTTACTACGAGCAGTACTTC. As protein: CASSSRLAGYYEQYF. The variable domain in full, with the rest retrieved from reference TRBV19 and TRBJ2-7, is DGGITQSPKYLFRKEGQNVTLSCEQNLNHDAMYWYRQDPGQGLRLIYYSQIVNDFQKGDIAEGYSVSREKKESFPLTVTSAQKNPTAFYLCASSSRLAGYYEQYFGPGTRLTVT.

J is TRBJ2-1 and V is TRBV4-1; perhaps TRBD1 as D (6 bases). The CDR3 is made up of 18 amino acids. Between the trimmed V and J ends, which lost 1 base and 2 bases, there was a span of 18 bases. Germline CDR1 is MGHRA and CDR2 is YSYEKL. The CDR3 bases are TGCGCCAGCAGCCAAGCTTTAATCCGCACAGGGCCCTACAATGAGCAGTTCTTC. As protein: CASSQALIRTGPYNEQFF.

The chain uses TRBV7-3 and TRBJ1-1, with D unclear. V was pared by 5 bases and J by 3 bases, with 16 bases between. Looked up from germline, CDR1 is SGHTA and CDR2 is FQGTGA. The CDR3 is made up of 15 amino acids. CDR3 nucleotides: TGTGCCAGCAGCCCTGGTCCCTATAAGTACACTGAAGCTTTCTTT. Translation gives CASSPGPYKYTEAFF.

This sequence joins TRBV28 and TRBJ1-1, with TRBD1 as a possible D gene (5 bases). Per the germline V gene, CDR1 is MDHEN and CDR2 is SYDVKM. Trimming stripped 5 bases from V and 13 bases from J, with 20 bases between. The CDR3 is 13 residues long. The chain's CDR3 is CASSQTSREAGFF. The CDR3 nucleotides read TGTGCCAGCAGTCAGACCTCCAGGGAAGCGGGTTTCTTT.

V usage is TRBV7-2 and J usage is TRBJ1-2; D uncertain. Germline loops: CDR1 SGHTA, CDR2 FQGNSA. V lost 2 bases to trimming and J lost 3 bases, with 13 bases between them. This CDR3 has 15 residues. The chain's CDR3 is CASSLSSGSYYGYTF. The CDR3 DNA is TGTGCCAGCAGCTTAAGTTCGGGGTCTTACTATGGCTACACCTTC.

This rearrangement joins TRBV4-2 to TRBJ1-2; 7 nucleotides align to TRBD1. CDR1 is LGHNA, CDR2 YNFKEQ, per germline. This CDR3 spans 15 amino acids. The V gene end was trimmed by 4 bases and the J gene end by 7 bases; junction bases not matched to a gene: 12. The CDR3 coding sequence is TGTGCCAGCAGCCTCCCTAAGACAGGGCGTCGTGGCTACACCTTC. This codes for CASSLPKTGRRGYTF.